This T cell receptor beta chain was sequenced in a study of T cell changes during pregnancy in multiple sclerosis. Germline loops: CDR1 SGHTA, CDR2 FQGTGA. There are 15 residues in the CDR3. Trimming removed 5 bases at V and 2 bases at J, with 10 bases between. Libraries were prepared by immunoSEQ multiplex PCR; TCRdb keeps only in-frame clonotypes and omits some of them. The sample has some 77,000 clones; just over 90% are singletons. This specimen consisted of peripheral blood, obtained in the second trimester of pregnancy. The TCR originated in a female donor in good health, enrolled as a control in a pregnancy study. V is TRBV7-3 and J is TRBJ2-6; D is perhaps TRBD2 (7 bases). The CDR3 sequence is CASSIGGAGANVLTF. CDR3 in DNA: TGTGCCAGCAGCATAGGGGGGGCTGGGGCCAACGTCCTGACTTTC.